This TCR beta chain is from a study of metastatic and nonmetastatic thyroid tumors (dated by TCRdb to about 2020). Regarding the research as a whole: Repertoires from peripheral blood and from tumor or nodule tissue samples of malignant and benign thyroid patients were compared. What the authors observed across the whole study: In both blood and tumor samples, TCR beta diversity was reported to be significantly higher in malignant tumors than in benign nodules.

Library creation used PCR. TCRdb names Illumina HiSeq 4000 as the instrument used. High-throughput sequencing was used to profile the CDR3 region of the TCR beta-chain in every patient. Turning to the authors' computational methods: The researchers built a classifier to tell apart papillary thyroid cancer patients with distant metastasis, based on CDR3 differences among clinicopathological groups. Repertoire diversity was assessed with the Shannon index, and tumor-blood repertoire similarity with the Morisita-Horn index. TCRdb applied fastp at Q25 and MiXCR to the public reads, then kept only in-frame beta chains. TCRdb's processing, not the authors', yielded these V and J calls. The sample table contains 7,000 to 8,000 clones; only one count was recorded for about 30% of them. The top ten clonotypes cover over 40% of the sample. Only a few counts were recorded for this clone. This receptor's antigen is unknown. Per-base quality was not reported, and no clone a single base away is much larger than it.

No treatment had been received by any patient before thyroid surgery. Using T-cell receptor beta sequencing, the study looked back at clinical samples from patients collected from about 2011 to 2019. The V and J ends are trimmed by 5 bases and 6 bases, leaving 11 bases between them. The CDR3 has 13 amino acids, counting the end cysteine and phenylalanine. CDR3 DNA only is kept here, 39 bases in frame from base 1. CDR1 is given as MNHEY and CDR2 as SMNVEV, both from the germline V gene (reference sequence). The chain links TRBV27 with TRBJ2-1, with the D gene too uncertain to name. This sequence was found in a male donor with papillary thyroid cancer or a benign thyroid nodule (not recorded which). Some clones in this sample may be carry-over from other donors' samples. The specimen was tumor tissue. The encoded CDR3 is CASSPLDGNEQFF. Read as DNA, the sequence is TGTGCCAGCAGTCCTCTGGATGGCAATGAGCAGTTCTTC.